The 8 T cell receptor beta chains below were found in one sample sequenced in a study of cytomegalovirus exposure and HLA in healthy donors. Some clones are missing from TCRdb's copy, which holds only in-frame ones; the method was immunoSEQ multiplex PCR. The sample lists fewer than 200,000 clones, 65% to 85% occurring once. Material: PBMCs. The origin of the receptors is a woman under 30 in good health and CMV-seropositive.

The chain uses TRBV5-1 and TRBJ2-7; weak D call: TRBD1 (5 bases). Deletions cut 9 bases from V and 0 bases from J, with 13 bases between. The CDR3 contains 13 residues. Germline V gene data show CDR1 as SGHRS and CDR2 as YFSETQ. CDR3 amino acids: CATSDSPSYEQYF. CDR3 nucleotides: TGCGCCACCTCAGACAGTCCCTCCTACGAGCAGTACTTC. The full variable domain, completed using reference TRBV5-1 and TRBJ2-7, is KAGVTQTPRYLIKTRGQQVTLSCSPISGHRSVSWYQQTPGQGLQFLFEYFSETQRNKGNFPGRFSGRQFSNSRSEMNVSTLELGDSALYLCATSDSPSYEQYFGPGTRLTVT.

The chain links TRBV27 to TRBJ1-6; TRBD1 matches at 7 bases. Germline CDR1 reads MNHEY; CDR2 reads SMNVEV (reference sequence). The CDR3 loop spans 18 amino acids. Germline trimming cut 5 bases from V and 9 bases from J; bases unmatched to any gene: 19. The CDR3, as DNA: TGTGCCAGCAGTCCACGAGGGACAGATATTTTCTGGGGTTCACCCCTCCACTTT. This sequence encodes CASSPRGTDIFWGSPLHF.

This sequence joins TRBV4-3 and TRBJ2-6; D is possibly TRBD2 (6 bases). Germline V gives CDR1 LGHNA, CDR2 YSLEER. Deletions cut 1 base from V and 2 bases from J, with 15 bases between. The CDR3 totals 18 residues. The CDR3 sequence: CASSQVVRGSPGANVLTF. CDR3 coding DNA: TGCGCCAGCAGCCAAGTGGTGCGGGGATCCCCTGGGGCCAACGTCCTGACTTTC.

The chain links TRBV27 to TRBJ1-5; D unclear. Germline CDR1 MNHEY, CDR2 SMNVEV (reference sequence). This CDR3 is built from 13 residues. Trimming shortened V by 6 bases and J by 5 bases, and 11 bases separated the two germline ends. The chain's CDR3 is CASRLAVDQPQHF. The DNA for the CDR3 is TGTGCCAGCAGATTAGCGGTCGATCAGCCCCAGCATTTT.

The chain links TRBV2 to TRBJ2-5; 8 nucleotides line up with TRBD2. V shed 6 bases and J 4 bases; nucleotides not matched to a gene: 7. CDR3 size: 14 residues. Germline-derived CDR1 and CDR2 are SNHLY and FYNNEI. CDR3 sequence: CASRDSGRGETQYF. In DNA, the CDR3 is TGTGCCAGCAGGGACTCCGGGAGGGGAGAGACCCAGTACTTC.

The gene calls are TRBV7-8 and TRBJ1-6, with D perhaps TRBD1 (6 bases). Germline values: CDR1 SGHVS, CDR2 FQNEAQ. V lost 5 bases, J lost 8 bases, and 16 bases lay in between. This CDR3 spans 15 amino acids. CDR3 residues: CASSITTGSHSPLHF. The CDR3 DNA reads as TGTGCCAGCAGCATCACGACAGGTAGCCATTCACCCCTCCACTTT.

V and J are TRBV5-6 and TRBJ1-1; a possible D gene is TRBD1 (5 bases). CDR3 size: 14 residues. Germline V gene lookup returns CDR1 SGHDT and CDR2 YYEEEE. V lost 2 bases and J 6 bases, leaving 14 bases between the germline ends. DNA of the CDR3: TGTGCCAGCAGCTTCGGGGGGACTAATTCTGAAGCTTTCTTT. This codes for CASSFGGTNSEAFF.

For this clone: A read error may account for a junction end that differs from germline. The chain is built from TRBV29-1 and TRBJ2-6; 12 nucleotides align to TRBD2. The CDR3 is made up of 20 amino acids. Germline V gene sequence: CDR1 SQVTM, CDR2 ANQGSEA. CDR3: CSVEGASGGARSSGANVLTF. The CDR3 DNA is TGCAGCGTGGAAGGGGCTAGCGGGGGGGCCAGAAGCTCTGGGGCCAACGTCCTGACTTTC.